The present TCR beta chain was sequenced within a study of blood T cells in healthy people across ages. A second PCR, run for 7 to 11 cycles, used a sample-barcoded 5' primer plus a J-beta primer mix. Each CDR3 protein gets one entry after TCRdb re-called the 5' RACE reads with MiXCR. Seen here are more than 650,000 distinct CDR3 sequences, approximately 21% observed once, and the top ten hold around 22%. Findings of the study overall: Changes seen in expanded clonotypes were possibly confounded by donor CMV status left unknown.

This clonotype has more than one count but fewer than ten. The antigen is unknown. Losses at the gene ends were 4 bases for V and 1 base for J; bases not matched to a gene: 1. The CDR3 covers 14 residues. Germline assignment: CDR1 SGHAT and CDR2 FQNNGV. PBMCs were isolated at a quantity of at least 7 million per sample. The receptor comes from a man between 65 and 80 years old in good health. This chain joins TRBV11-2 and TRBJ2-7, with 10 nucleotides matching TRBD2. Material: blood. CDR3 DNA: TGTGCCAGCAGCTGGACTAGCGGATCCTACGAGCAGTACGTC. Protein product: CASSWTSGSYEQYV.